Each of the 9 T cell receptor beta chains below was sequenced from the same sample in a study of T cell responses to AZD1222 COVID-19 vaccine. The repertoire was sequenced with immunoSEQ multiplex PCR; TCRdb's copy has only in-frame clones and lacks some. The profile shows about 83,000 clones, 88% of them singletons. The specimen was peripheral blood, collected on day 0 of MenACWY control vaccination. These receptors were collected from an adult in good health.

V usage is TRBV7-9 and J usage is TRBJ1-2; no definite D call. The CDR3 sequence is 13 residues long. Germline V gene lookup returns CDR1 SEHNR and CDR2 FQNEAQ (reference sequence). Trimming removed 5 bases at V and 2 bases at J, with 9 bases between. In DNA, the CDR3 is TGTGCCAGCAGCACCCGACACAACTATGGCTACACCTTC. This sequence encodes CASSTRHNYGYTF.

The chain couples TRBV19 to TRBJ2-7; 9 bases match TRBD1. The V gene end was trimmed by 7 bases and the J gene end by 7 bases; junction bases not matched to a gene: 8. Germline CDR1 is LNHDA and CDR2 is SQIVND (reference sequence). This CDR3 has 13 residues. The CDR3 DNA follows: TGTGCCAGTAAGGGACAGGGTACACGGGAGCAGTACTTC. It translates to CASKGQGTREQYF.

In nucleotides, the CDR3 is TGTGCCAGTGGACAGGGGGAAACTAATGAAAAACTGTTTTTT. Translating it yields CASGQGETNEKLFF. The chain is built from TRBV19 and TRBJ1-4; 10 nucleotides agree with TRBD1. From germline, CDR1 is LNHDA and CDR2 SQIVND (reference sequence). The CDR3 is 14 residues long. V lost 8 bases to trimming and J lost 1 base; unmatched junction nucleotides: 1.

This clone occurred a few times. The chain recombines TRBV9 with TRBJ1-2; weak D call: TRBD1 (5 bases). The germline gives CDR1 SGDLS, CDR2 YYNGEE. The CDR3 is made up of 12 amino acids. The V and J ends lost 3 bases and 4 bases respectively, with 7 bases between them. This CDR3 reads CASSATAYGYTF. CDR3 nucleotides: TGTGCCAGCAGCGCGACAGCCTATGGCTACACCTTC.

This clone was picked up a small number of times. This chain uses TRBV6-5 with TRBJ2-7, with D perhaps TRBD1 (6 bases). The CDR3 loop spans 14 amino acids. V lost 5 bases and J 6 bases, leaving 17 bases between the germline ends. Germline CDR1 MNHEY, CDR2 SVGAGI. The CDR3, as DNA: TGTGCCAGCAGTCATAGACAGGCCAGTGGCGAGCAGTACTTC. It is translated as CASSHRQASGEQYF.

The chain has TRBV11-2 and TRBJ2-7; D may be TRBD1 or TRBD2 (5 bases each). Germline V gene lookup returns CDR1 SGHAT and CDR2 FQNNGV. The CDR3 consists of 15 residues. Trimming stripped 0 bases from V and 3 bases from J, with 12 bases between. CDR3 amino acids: CASSLDWDRYYEQYF. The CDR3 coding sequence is TGTGCCAGCAGCTTAGATTGGGACCGATACTACGAGCAGTACTTC. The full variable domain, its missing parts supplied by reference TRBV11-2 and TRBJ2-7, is EAGVAQSPRYKIIEKRQSVAFWCNPISGHATLYWYQQILGQGPKLLIQFQNNGVVDDSQLPKDRFSAERLKGVDSTLKIQPAKLEDSAVYLCASSLDWDRYYEQYFGPGTRLTVT.

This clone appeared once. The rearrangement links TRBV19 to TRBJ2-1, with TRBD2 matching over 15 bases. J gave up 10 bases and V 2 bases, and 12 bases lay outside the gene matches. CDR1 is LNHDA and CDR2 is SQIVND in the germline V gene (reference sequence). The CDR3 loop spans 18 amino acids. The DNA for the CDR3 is TGTGCCAGTAGTATAAACGGACTAGCGGGAGGGAGAGGGTACGAGCAGTTCTTC. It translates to CASSINGLAGGRGYEQFF.

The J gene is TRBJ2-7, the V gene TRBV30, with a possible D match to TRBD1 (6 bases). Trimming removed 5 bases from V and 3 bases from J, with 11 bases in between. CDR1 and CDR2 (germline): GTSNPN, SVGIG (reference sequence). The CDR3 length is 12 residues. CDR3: CAWGRQDYEQYF. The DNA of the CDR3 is TGTGCCTGGGGCCGACAGGACTACGAGCAGTACTTC.

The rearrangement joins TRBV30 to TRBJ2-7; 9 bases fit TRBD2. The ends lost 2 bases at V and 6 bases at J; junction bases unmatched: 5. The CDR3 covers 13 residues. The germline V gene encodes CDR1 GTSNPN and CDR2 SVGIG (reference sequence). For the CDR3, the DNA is TGTGCCTGGAGTTCCGCGGGAGGGCTCGAGCAGTACTTC. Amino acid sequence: CAWSSAGGLEQYF.